The next 6 T cell receptor beta chains were all read from a single sample in a study of cytomegalovirus exposure and HLA in healthy donors. Assay used: immunoSEQ multiplex PCR; TCRdb lists only in-frame clones, some missing. The table has some 170,000 clones, just under 90% seen once. The specimen was PBMCs. All receptors derive from a woman in her 30s in good health and CMV-seronegative.

This clone was seen a few times. The rearrangement uses TRBV19 and TRBJ1-2; D possibly corresponds to TRBD1 (5 bases). The CDR3 contains 13 residues. Trimming removed 5 bases at V and 6 bases at J, with 13 bases between. Per germline, CDR1 LNHDA and CDR2 SQIVND (reference sequence). As DNA, the CDR3 is TGTGCCAGTAGTCAGGGCTTTAGGAATGGCTACACCTTC. This encodes CASSQGFRNGYTF.

This rearrangement joins TRBV18 to TRBJ2-7, with TRBD2 identical over 8 bases. Germline CDR1 reads KGHSH; CDR2 reads LQKENI. After removal of 0 bases from V and 4 bases from J, the junction contained 14 bases not matched to a gene. The CDR3 totals 18 residues. DNA for the CDR3: TGTGCCAGCTCACCACCGGGGGTCCCGGGACTAGGAAGTTACGAGCAGTACTTC. Translated, it gives CASSPPGVPGLGSYEQYF.

V is TRBV5-6 and J is TRBJ2-5; 10 bases are a match to TRBD1. Germline values: CDR1 SGHDT, CDR2 YYEEEE. The trim removed 2 bases at V and 4 bases at J, leaving 5 bases unmatched. The CDR3 extends over 15 amino acids. This chain's CDR3 is CASSLRQGARETQYF. The CDR3 nucleotides are TGTGCCAGCAGCTTAAGACAGGGGGCCCGAGAGACCCAGTACTTC.

This clone was seen only once. The J gene is TRBJ1-1, the V gene TRBV15; D call uncertain. Germline V lookup: CDR1 LNHNV, CDR2 YYDKDF (reference sequence). The CDR3 has 17 residues. The V end was cut by 1 base, the J end by 1 base, with 16 bases between. CDR3 in DNA: TGTGCCACCAGCAGAGGCCCTGCCCTTAGACAGAACACTGAAGCTTTCTTT. Protein product: CATSRGPALRQNTEAFF.

The rearrangement uses TRBV2 and TRBJ1-5; TRBD1 matches 7 bases. Losses at the gene ends were 6 bases for V and 1 base for J; bases not matched to a gene: 9. CDR1 is SNHLY and CDR2 is FYNNEI in the germline V gene. The CDR3 is 16 residues long. CDR3 sequence (DNA): TGTGCCAGCAGGGCCAATCCGGGACAGAGCAATCAGCCCCAGCATTTT. Residues: CASRANPGQSNQPQHF.

The chain uses TRBV5-6 and TRBJ1-1, with D possibly TRBD1 on 5 matching bases. Trimming took 4 bases from V and 5 from J, leaving 12 bases between them. This CDR3 region has 13 residues. CDR1 and CDR2 (germline): SGHDT, YYEEEE. The CDR3, as DNA: TGTGCCAGCAGCGGGACTGGACGGACTGAAGCTTTCTTT. Amino acids: CASSGTGRTEAFF.